This T cell receptor beta chain was observed in a study of beta chain features in type 1 diabetes. General study results and limits: Any HLA type influence on TCRB rearrangement was left unresolved here.

Expressed TCRB transcripts got sequenced, as all isolated RNA was reverse transcribed. Only in-frame clones appear in the TCRdb table, and some are missing; sequencing was by immunoSEQ multiplex PCR. There are under 300,000 clones in the sample; 27% occur only once, and about 3.9% lies in the top ten. The CDR3 is made up of 17 amino acids. V shed 2 bases and J 4 bases; nucleotides not matched to a gene: 14. This clone was counted only a few times. What it binds is unknown. The clonotype comes from a man aged 30 to 39 in good health. The gene calls are TRBV23-1 and TRBJ2-7; the match to TRBD1 covers 7 bases. TRBV23-1 is classed as an ORF, of uncertain function. The source material was central memory CD4+ T cells from blood. The CDR3 DNA is TGCGCCAGCAGTCAACCTCGGGGTCCGGGACAGAAGTACGAGCAGTACTTC. It encodes CASSQPRGPGQKYEQYF.